This T cell receptor beta chain was documented in a study of T cell responses to AZD1222 COVID-19 vaccine. Study-wide points: The donors showed a predominance of white British ancestry and of females, with possible underestimation of clonal diversity.

A remark on this clone: Its specificity is not known.

Germline values: CDR1 ENHRY, CDR2 SYGVKD. V lost 8 bases and J lost 3; bases outside the gene matches: 6. The CDR3 contains 13 residues. Measured with immunoSEQ multiplex PCR; TCRdb has only the in-frame clones, and not every one. This sample has over 150,000 clones; under 95% occur once, and the top ten carry around 18%. This receptor was obtained from an adult in good health. This specimen was peripheral blood, taken on day 0 of AZD1222 vaccination. The rearrangement uses TRBV10-3 and TRBJ2-7, with 8 bases fitting TRBD1. CDR3 in amino acids: CAIGAGQGYEQYF. In DNA, the CDR3 is TGTGCCATCGGGGCTGGACAGGGCTACGAGCAGTACTTC.